The rows below give T cell receptor beta chains drawn from one sample of a study of CD4 and CD8 cells across lung adenocarcinoma regions. A single record per CDR3 protein comes from TCRdb applying MiXCR to the PCR reads. The data contain about 7,700 distinct CDR3 sequences, around 46% of them singletons. The material sequenced was CD4+ T cells from the margin of a lung tumor. All receptors come from a male donor with lung adenocarcinoma. The CD4 and CD8 labels of this study may be unreliable. Each CDR3 is given with its conserved first and last residue. Each record gives: CDR3 length, J gene, clone size, D gene, V gene, CDR3 protein, CDR3 DNA. A D gene is named only where the DNA matches it firmly. A clone size is listed for some rows: how often the clone was seen (once, few, many), or a class if it is expanded.

13 TRBJ1-2 many TRBD1 TRBV12-3/TRBV12-4 CASRETGDYGYTF TGTGCCAGCAGAGAGACAGGGGACTATGGCTACACCTTC
15 TRBJ1-2 few - TRBV28 CASSLRQDTLYGYTF TGTGCCAGCAGTTTAAGGCAGGATACTCTTTATGGCTACACCTTC
16 TRBJ2-3 - TRBD1 TRBV7-2 CASRPDRGRGTDTQYF TGTGCCAGCAGACCGGACAGGGGGCGAGGGACAGATACGCAGTATTTT
14 TRBJ2-7 medium-sized - TRBV6-5 CASSYGRGFYEQYF TGTGCCAGCAGTTATGGTAGAGGGTTCTACGAGCAGTACTTC
14 TRBJ2-1 few TRBD2 TRBV5-1 CASSSLAGTNEQFF TGCGCCAGCAGTTCCCTAGCGGGGACTAATGAGCAGTTCTTC
13 TRBJ2-2 - - TRBV6-1 CASSESWTGELFF TGTGCCAGCAGTGAAAGCTGGACCGGGGAGCTGTTTTTT
14 TRBJ2-1 medium-sized - TRBV28 CASRLRTHSDEQFF TGTGCCAGCAGACTAAGGACGCATAGTGATGAGCAGTTCTTC
16 TRBJ2-3 few TRBD1 TRBV7-3 CASSLTGQGSTDTQYF TGTGCCAGCAGCTTAACCGGACAGGGGAGCACAGATACGCAGTATTTT
17 TRBJ2-3 - - TRBV27 CASSLGPGARGEETQYF TGTGCCAGCAGTTTGGGCCCTGGAGCGCGTGGGGAAGAGACGCAGTATTTT
15 TRBJ2-1 - TRBD2 TRBV12-3/TRBV12-4 CASSLAGGRVVEQFF TGTGCCAGCAGTCTAGCGGGGGGAAGGGTCGTTGAGCAGTTCTTC
16 TRBJ1-2 - - TRBV29-1 CSVEGGGQNLFYGYTF TGCAGCGTTGAAGGGGGAGGGCAGAACCTCTTCTATGGCTACACCTTC
11 TRBJ2-7 many - TRBV27 CASSLCYEQYF TGTGCCAGCAGTTTATGCTACGAGCAGTACTTC
16 TRBJ2-3 - TRBD2 TRBV10-3 CAISDTSGGGTDTQYF TGTGCCATCAGTGACACTAGCGGGGGGGGCACAGATACGCAGTATTTT
14 TRBJ2-7 large - TRBV27 CASSLGRGFYEQYF TGTGCCAGCAGTTTAGGCAGGGGTTTCTACGAGCAGTACTTC
13 TRBJ2-5 few - TRBV7-2 CASSRETQETQYF TGTGCCAGCAGCCGGGAGACTCAAGAGACCCAGTACTTC
13 TRBJ2-3 - - TRBV10-2 CASQVVREDTQYF TGCGCCAGCCAGGTTGTGAGAGAAGATACGCAGTATTTT